This T cell receptor (beta chain) emerged from a study of T cell responses to AZD1222 COVID-19 vaccine. Findings and limits, study-wide: The study found vaccine-associated CD4 TCRs spanning spike, dominant at 160-218 and 743-854. Mostly white British, mostly female donors; authors suggested clonal diversity may be underestimated. Repertoires were obtained only post-peak T cell response. Seropositive at baseline were only a handful of AZD1222 recipients.

Generated by immunoSEQ multiplex PCR, the TCRdb table keeps only in-frame clones and is missing some. The sample gives 100,000 or so clones, approximately 86% of which show up once; more than 4.5% is in the top ten. The CDR3 consists of 13 residues. Germline values: CDR1 MNHEY, CDR2 SMNVEV (reference sequence). V was pared by 5 bases and J by 6 bases, with 4 bases of the junction left unmatched. Notes on this clone: Its antigen is not identified.

Sequenced here: peripheral blood, sampled on day 0 of AZD1222 vaccination. The sequence derives from an adult in good health. The V and J genes are TRBV27 and TRBJ1-2; 9 bases align to TRBD1. The CDR3 DNA follows: TGTGCCAGCAGTCCCCGGACAGGGGATGGCTACACCTTC. Translation: CASSPRTGDGYTF.